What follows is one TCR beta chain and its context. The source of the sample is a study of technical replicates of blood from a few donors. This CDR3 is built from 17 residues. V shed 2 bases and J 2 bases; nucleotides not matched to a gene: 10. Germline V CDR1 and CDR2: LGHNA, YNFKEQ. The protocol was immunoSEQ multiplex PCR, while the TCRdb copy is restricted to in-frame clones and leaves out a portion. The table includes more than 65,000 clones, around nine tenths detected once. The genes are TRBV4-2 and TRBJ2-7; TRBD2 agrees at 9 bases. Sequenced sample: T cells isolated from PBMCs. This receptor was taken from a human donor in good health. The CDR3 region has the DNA TGTGCCAGCAGCCAACTTCGTAGCGGGAGTAATACCTACGAGCAGTACTTC. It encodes CASSQLRSGSNTYEQYF.